These T cell receptor beta chains were read from a single sample in a study of human T cells and chemical hapten exposure. One entry per CDR3 protein results from TCRdb running MiXCR on the RACE reads. This table has 20,000 to 30,000 distinct CDR3 sequences, roughly 9.4% appearing once. This material consisted of whole blood, taken in connection with sensitization to the hapten diphenylcyclopropenone (DPC). The receptor set was obtained from a man aged 25 to 45 with alopecia areata. Some clones in this sample may be carry-over from other donors' samples. CDR3s leave out the opening cysteine and the closing phenylalanine or tryptophan. D genes are given only for firm matches.

D gene,J gene,V gene,CDR3 protein
TRBD1,TRBJ2-7,TRBV6-6,ASMPGGSYEQY
TRBD1,TRBJ1-5,TRBV7-2,ASSLGTGISQPQH
TRBD1,TRBJ1-6,TRBV6-5,ASRTGAGNSPLH
TRBD1,TRBJ2-7,TRBV6-2/TRBV6-3,ASSTRQTGLFYEQY
TRBD1,TRBJ1-1,TRBV12-3/TRBV12-4,ASRRDRGNTEAF
.,TRBJ1-4,TRBV19,ASSQTDLNEKLF
.,TRBJ2-1,TRBV11-3,ASSLTGLYNEQF
TRBD2,TRBJ2-3,TRBV11-3,ASTRGGAEDTQY
.,TRBJ2-5,TRBV5-1,ASSPGSGETQY
.,TRBJ2-4,TRBV27,ASRPGHQNIQY
.,TRBJ1-1,TRBV11-2,ASSLVTGMNTEAF
.,TRBJ2-1,TRBV11-3,ASSLDLGADNEQF
TRBD2,TRBJ2-3,TRBV29-1,SVARALTSGRAGDTQY
.,TRBJ2-5,TRBV7-7,ASSPRDNQETQY
.,TRBJ2-1,TRBV30,AWSVGLPSHVDEQF
.,TRBJ2-1,TRBV5-1,ASSLDWGEQF
.,TRBJ2-7,TRBV19,ASSIGGRFGSEQY
.,TRBJ1-1,TRBV29-1,SAPDSNTEAF
.,TRBJ1-1,TRBV30,AWIRGGSRAF
.,TRBJ2-7,TRBV18,ASSRADSAPLPQY
.,TRBJ1-5,TRBV29-1,REGVRVRQPQH
TRBD2,TRBJ2-3,TRBV14,ASSGLESTDTQY
.,TRBJ1-1,TRBV7-9,AGEEGVNTEAF
TRBD1,TRBJ1-2,TRBV19,ASTPLRDRGLYGYT
.,TRBJ1-4,TRBV29-1,SASPTEPREKLF
.,TRBJ2-3,TRBV24-1,ATSGAGPESATDTQY
TRBD2,TRBJ2-5,TRBV29-1,SVGTSGETQY
TRBD1,TRBJ2-3,TRBV14,ASSQRSGGPAQY